The 23 T cell receptor beta chains given below trace back to one sample, sequenced in a study of identical twins. Using its own MiXCR run on the 5' RACE reads, TCRdb lists one record per CDR3 protein. The sample records 500,000 or so distinct CDR3 sequences, approximately 15% being singletons. These data are also associated with another study on yellow fever vaccine responses in identical twins.

The specimen sequenced was CD4+ T cells sorted from blood. Every receptor here comes from a woman under 30 in good health.

J is TRBJ2-2 and V is TRBV5-1, with 10 bases fitting TRBD1. J gave up 5 bases and V 0 bases, and 4 bases lay outside the gene matches. Per the germline V gene, CDR1 is SGHRS and CDR2 is YFSETQ. The CDR3 runs to 16 residues. The CDR3 nucleotides read TGCGCCAGCAGCTTGGGGGGACAGGGGAAGACCGGGGAGCTGTTTTTT. This encodes CASSLGGQGKTGELFF. The whole variable domain, filled in from reference TRBV5-1 and TRBJ2-2, reads KAGVTQTPRYLIKTRGQQVTLSCSPISGHRSVSWYQQTPGQGLQFLFEYFSETQRNKGNFPGRFSGRQFSNSRSEMNVSTLELGDSALYLCASSLGGQGKTGELFFGEGSRLTVL.

The chain recombines TRBV15 with TRBJ2-3; D gene uncertain. The CDR3 consists of 13 residues. V was cut by 0 bases and J by 5 bases, with 6 bases left in between. CDR1 LNHNV and CDR2 YYDKDF come from the germline V gene (reference sequence). DNA of the CDR3: TGTGCCACCAGCAGAGATCCGATAGATACGCAGTATTTT. It codes for CATSRDPIDTQYF. Using reference TRBV15 and TRBJ2-3 for the parts outside the CDR3, the full variable domain is DAMVIQNPRYQVTQFGKPVTLSCSQTLNHNVMYWYQQKSSQAPKLLFHYYDKDFNNEADTPDNFQSRRPNTSFCFLDIRSPGLGDTAMYLCATSRDPIDTQYFGPGTRLTVL.

This chain joins TRBV27 and TRBJ2-3; 7 nucleotides match TRBD1. Germline assignment: CDR1 MNHEY and CDR2 SMNVEV (reference sequence). J gave up 4 bases and V 3 bases, and 10 bases lay outside the gene matches. The CDR3 runs 16 residues. CDR3 nucleotides: TGTGCCAGCAGTTTCAACCCGGGACAGAGGTCAGATACGCAGTATTTT. It yields the protein CASSFNPGQRSDTQYF.

CDR3 nucleotides: TGTGCCAGCAGTTACTCGATGTCGTCTGGGGCCAACGTCCTGACTTTC. Its translation: CASSYSMSSGANVLTF. The chain recombines TRBV6-5 with TRBJ2-6; no definite D call. This CDR3 has 16 amino acids. V was clipped by 0 bases and J by 1 base, with 7 bases between them. Germline lookup yields CDR1 MNHEY and CDR2 SVGAGI.

The chain is built from TRBV24-1 and TRBJ2-1, with D unclear. The CDR3 consists of 14 residues. Germline lookup yields CDR1 KGHDR and CDR2 SFDVKD. Trimming pared 3 bases from V and 1 base from J, leaving 6 bases between. Here the CDR3 reads CATSDGLSYNEQFF. The DNA for the CDR3 is TGTGCCACCAGTGATGGGCTATCCTACAATGAGCAGTTCTTC.

This clonotype was seen a few times. The rearrangement uses TRBV28 and TRBJ2-4, with D hard to call. V was clipped by 7 bases and J by 5 bases, with 6 bases between them. Germline CDR1 is MDHEN and CDR2 is SYDVKM. The CDR3 consists of 11 residues. The DNA for the CDR3 is TGTGCCAGCATAGACCAAAACATTCAGTACTTC. This sequence encodes CASIDQNIQYF.

V and J are TRBV6-1 and TRBJ2-1; the D call may be TRBD1 or TRBD2 (5 bases each). V lost 6 bases to trimming and J lost 2 bases, with 14 bases between them. The CDR3 sequence is 15 residues long. The germline gives CDR1 MNHNS, CDR2 SASEGT. The CDR3 spells CASRDRDRAYNEQFF. CDR3 coding DNA: TGTGCCAGCAGGGACCGGGACCGAGCCTACAATGAGCAGTTCTTC.

This clonotype was seen repeatedly, ten times or more. This chain joins TRBV12-3 or TRBV12-4 and TRBJ2-1; D gene unclear. Trimming left V 3 bases short and J 10 bases short, with 10 bases between. CDR3 length equals 12 residues. For the CDR3, the DNA is TGTGCCAGCAGTTTTGGAGTTAACGAGCAGTTCTTC. Translating gives CASSFGVNEQFF.

The rearrangement links TRBV7-3 to TRBJ2-3; 13 nucleotides match TRBD2. The germline gives CDR1 SGHTA, CDR2 FQGTGA. V trimming: 1 base; J trimming: 1 base; junction bases outside the gene matches: 5. The CDR3 is 18 residues long. The chain's CDR3 is CASSLRGLAGAGTDTQYF. CDR3 coding DNA: TGTGCCAGCAGCTTAAGAGGACTAGCGGGGGCGGGCACAGATACGCAGTATTTT. Full variable domain (outside the CDR3, taken from reference TRBV7-3 and TRBJ2-3): GAGVSQTPSNKVTEKGKYVELRCDPISGHTALYWYRQSLGQGPEFLIYFQGTGAADDSGLPNDRFFAVRPEGSVSTLKIQRTERGDSAVYLCASSLRGLAGAGTDTQYFGPGTRLTVL.

The rearrangement links TRBV28 to TRBJ2-7; the D gene could be TRBD1 or TRBD2 (11 bases each). This CDR3 contains 16 residues. Germline V lookup: CDR1 MDHEN, CDR2 SYDVKM. With 10 bases removed from V and 3 bases from J, the gap between germline ends came to 25 bases. CDR3 sequence (DNA): TGTGCCATCACCGGGACAGGGGGGACTAGCGGCTACGAGCAGTACTTC. Its translation is CAITGTGGTSGYEQYF.

This chain uses TRBV24-1 with TRBJ2-5; no firm D call. CDR3 length: 15 amino acids. The V gene lost 5 bases and the J gene lost 1 base, with 13 bases spanning the gap. Germline V CDR1 and CDR2: KGHDR, SFDVKD. CDR3 region: CATSGGRLIQETQYF. CDR3 in DNA: TGTGCCACCAGTGGGGGAAGACTTATCCAAGAGACCCAGTACTTC.

This clonotype was seen a handful of times. The chain carries TRBV5-1 and TRBJ2-5; D is uncertain. V lost 1 base and J lost 5, with 9 bases in between. CDR1 and CDR2 (germline): SGHRS, YFSETQ. The CDR3 contains 13 residues. The CDR3 DNA is TGCGCCAGCAGCTTGCTACCGGCGGAGACCCAGTACTTC. It codes for CASSLLPAETQYF.

The V call is TRBV5-1, the J call TRBJ2-3; 8 nucleotides match TRBD2. CDR1 and CDR2 from the germline V gene are SGHRS and YFSETQ. This CDR3 has 16 amino acids. V gave up 4 bases and J gave up 3 bases; unmatched junction bases: 10. This chain's CDR3 is CASSGTSGVGTDTQYF. The CDR3 coding sequence is TGCGCCAGCAGCGGAACTAGCGGAGTGGGGACAGATACGCAGTATTTT.

The J gene is TRBJ2-1, the V gene TRBV6-2 or TRBV6-3, with D possibly being TRBD2 (5 bases). The CDR3 contains 16 residues. The germline CDR1 and CDR2 sequences are MNHEY and SVGEGT. The germline V and J ends were trimmed by 6 bases and 1 base, with 16 bases remaining between them. In DNA form, the CDR3 reads TGTGCCAGCAGGGGGTTGGGGAGACTGTCCTACAATGAGCAGTTCTTC. Its translation: CASRGLGRLSYNEQFF.

The DNA for the CDR3 is TGCGCCAGCAGCCAAGAAGGTCTAGCGGACAATGAGCAGTTCTTC. It specifies CASSQEGLADNEQFF. The chain has TRBV4-1 and TRBJ2-1; 7 bases are a match to TRBD2. V shed 0 bases, J shed 5 bases, and the junction held 4 bases outside the gene matches. Germline V gene data show CDR1 as MGHRA and CDR2 as YSYEKL. The CDR3 is 15 amino acids.

This clonotype appeared once. The J gene is TRBJ2-5, the V gene TRBV20-1; TRBD2 might be the D (6 bases). Germline V gives CDR1 DFQATT, CDR2 SNEGSKA (reference sequence). The V and J ends lost 1 base and 5 bases respectively, with 11 bases between them. The CDR3 is 13 residues long. In nucleotides, the CDR3 is TGCAGTGCTAGAGTTTCTAGCGTGGAGACCCAGTACTTC. Its protein is CSARVSSVETQYF.

This clonotype turned up a few times. The rearrangement links TRBV7-9 to TRBJ2-3; TRBD2 matches 9 bases. The CDR3 runs to 14 residues. After removal of 9 bases from V and 2 bases from J, the junction contained 6 bases not matched to a gene. Germline CDR1 and CDR2: SEHNR and FQNEAQ (reference sequence). The CDR3 loop reads CASRLAANTDTQYF. DNA of the CDR3: TGTGCCAGTCGACTAGCGGCTAACACAGATACGCAGTATTTT.

This clonotype occurred a few times. The chain uses TRBV7-2 and TRBJ2-7, with TRBD1 matching 7 bases. The CDR3 sequence is 15 residues long. CDR1 is SGHTA, CDR2 FQGNSA, per germline. Trimming cost V 1 base and J 0 bases; bases outside gene matches: 3. The CDR3 spells CASSLVQGSSYEQYF. CDR3 DNA sequence: TGTGCCAGCAGCTTAGTACAGGGGAGCTCCTACGAGCAGTACTTC.

This clonotype has only a few counts. The chain uses TRBV18 and TRBJ2-2, with TRBD2 matching 8 bases. Germline V CDR1 and CDR2: KGHSH, LQKENI. CDR3 length: 17 amino acids. The J segment lost 1 base and the V segment lost 6 bases, leaving 10 bases of the junction unmatched. This chain's CDR3 is CASSLPRTSGNTGELFF. In nucleotides, the CDR3 is TGTGCCAGCTCGCTACCACGTACTAGCGGGAACACCGGGGAGCTGTTTTTT. The entire variable domain, with the rest obtained from reference TRBV18 and TRBJ2-2, is as follows: NAGVMQNPRHLVRRRGQEARLRCSPMKGHSHVYWYRQLPEEGLKFMVYLQKENIIDESGMPKERFSAEFPKEGPSILRIQQVVRGDSAAYFCASSLPRTSGNTGELFFGEGSRLTVL.

The chain carries TRBV19 and TRBJ2-6, with D perhaps TRBD1 (6 bases). The V end was cut by 4 bases, the J end by 0 bases, with 10 bases between. The CDR3 is 16 amino acids. Germline assignment: CDR1 LNHDA and CDR2 SQIVND (reference sequence). CDR3 amino acids: CASSKTGSSGANVLTF. CDR3 nucleotides: TGTGCCAGTAGTAAGACAGGTTCCTCTGGGGCCAACGTCCTGACTTTC.

This sequence joins TRBV3-1 and TRBJ2-5; D is possibly TRBD1 (5 bases). Germline V lookup: CDR1 LGHDT, CDR2 YNNKEL (reference sequence). Trimming removed 3 bases at V and 6 bases at J, with 20 bases between. The length of the CDR3 is 16 residues. The CDR3 nucleotides read TGTGCCAGCAGCCAGGATCTCAGAACAGGTCCGAAGACCCAGTACTTC. This encodes CASSQDLRTGPKTQYF.

The rearrangement links TRBV11-2 to TRBJ1-5; D gene unclear. This CDR3 is built from 15 residues. From germline, CDR1 is SGHAT and CDR2 FQNNGV. Trimming cost V 0 bases and J 3 bases, with 9 bases left between them. The CDR3, as DNA: TGTGCCAGCAGCTTAGATGGACGGACCAATCAGCCCCAGCATTTT. Translated: CASSLDGRTNQPQHF.

This clonotype was counted only a few times. This rearrangement joins TRBV28 to TRBJ2-3; 7 positions match TRBD1. Germline-derived CDR1 and CDR2 are MDHEN and SYDVKM. V lost 7 bases and J lost 2; bases outside the gene matches: 12. The CDR3 has 16 amino acids. The CDR3 sequence: CASISDRDRPTDTQYF. CDR3 nucleotide sequence: TGTGCCAGCATTTCAGACCGGGACAGACCCACAGATACGCAGTATTTT.